The clone carrying this T cell receptor (beta chain) came up many times. This sample stems from a study of T-cell reconstitution after alpha-beta-depleted transplantation in children. Germline values: CDR1 DFQATT, CDR2 SNEGSKA (reference sequence). The CDR3 is 14 amino acids. Germline trimming cut 6 bases from V and 7 bases from J; bases unmatched to any gene: 12. Unique molecular identifiers were built into the TCRbeta library. TCRdb used MiXCR to reprocess the PCR reads, holding one entry per CDR3 protein. This sample yields approximately 400,000 distinct CDR3 sequences, of which roughly a tenth are seen a single time; roughly 5% belongs to the top ten.

The sequence came from a human donor who donated a stem cell graft to a child with acute myeloid leukemia. The rearrangement links TRBV20-1 to TRBJ2-7; TRBD1 matches at 10 bases. Sequencing was performed on PBMCs from the stem cell graft donor, taken from the stem cell graft. CDR3 sequence reads: CSAAKGQGPFEQYF. DNA for the CDR3: TGCAGTGCAGCCAAGGGACAGGGGCCGTTTGAGCAGTACTTC.